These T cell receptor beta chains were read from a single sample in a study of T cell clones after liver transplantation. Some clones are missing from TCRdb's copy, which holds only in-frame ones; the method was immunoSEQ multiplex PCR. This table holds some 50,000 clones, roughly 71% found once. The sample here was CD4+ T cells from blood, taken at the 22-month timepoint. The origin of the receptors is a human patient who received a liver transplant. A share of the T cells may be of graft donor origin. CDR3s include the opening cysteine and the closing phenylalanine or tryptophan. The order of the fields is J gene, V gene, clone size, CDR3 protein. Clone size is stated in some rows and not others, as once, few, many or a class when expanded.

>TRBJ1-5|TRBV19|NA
CASSITGTGGLQPQHF
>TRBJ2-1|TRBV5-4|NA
CASSLDLAGGNNEQFF
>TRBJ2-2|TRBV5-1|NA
CASSRTPDTGELFF
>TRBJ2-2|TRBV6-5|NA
CASRLGTGELFF
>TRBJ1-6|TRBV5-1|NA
CASSLRGEGIASPLHF
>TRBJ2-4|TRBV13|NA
CASSSQMGQGSNIQYF
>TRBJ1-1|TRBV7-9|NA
CASSLMEETEAFF
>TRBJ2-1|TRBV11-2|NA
CASSSLRGLAGGNEQFF
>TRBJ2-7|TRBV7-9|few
CASSLGREEQYF
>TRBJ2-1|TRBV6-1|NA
CASSEELGGGASSSSYNEQFF
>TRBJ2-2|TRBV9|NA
CASSALSGGIAGELFF
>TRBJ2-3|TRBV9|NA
CASSGVGGRSTDTQYF
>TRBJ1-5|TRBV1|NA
CTSSQDKWGGVNKPQHF
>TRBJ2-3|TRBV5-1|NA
CASSLSSVGDTQYF
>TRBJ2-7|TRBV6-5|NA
CASRRDTGYEQYF
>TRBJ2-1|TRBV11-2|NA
CASSSIRSKYNEQFF
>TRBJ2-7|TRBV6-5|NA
CASRRGRVDEQYF
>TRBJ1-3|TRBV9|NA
CASSAGSGNTIYF
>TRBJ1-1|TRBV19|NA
CASSIEARAGTLNTEAFF
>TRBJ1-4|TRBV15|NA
CATSRDIGTGPEKLFF
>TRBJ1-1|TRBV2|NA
CASSQGTGAEAFF
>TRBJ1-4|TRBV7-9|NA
CASSYREGEKLFF
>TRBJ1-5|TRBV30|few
CAWSGTPGGNQPQHF
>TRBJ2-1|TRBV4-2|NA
CASSQGGWTSGVNEQFF
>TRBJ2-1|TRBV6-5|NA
CASSYSNRGPYNEQFF
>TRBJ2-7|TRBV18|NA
CASSRDSSGGQYF
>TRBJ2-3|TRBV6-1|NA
CASSESSTDTQYF
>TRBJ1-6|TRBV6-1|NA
CASSQGRSPLHF
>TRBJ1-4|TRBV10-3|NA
CAISESTPGGGTNEKLFF
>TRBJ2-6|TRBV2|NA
CASRRMMISGANVLTF
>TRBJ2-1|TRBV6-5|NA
CASRRGYNEQFF
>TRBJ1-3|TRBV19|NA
CASSRGFSGNTIYF
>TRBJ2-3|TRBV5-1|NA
CASSLGQWGTDTQYF